This TCR beta chain was recorded in a study of blood T cell repertoires in COVID-19. Study-wide context: Whether acute or convalescent, the COVID-19 samples came from the United States, Italy and Spain.

Produced via immunoSEQ multiplex PCR; TCRdb's table is partial and in-frame only. The sample yields approximately 250,000 clones, 88% seen once. V gave up 3 bases and J gave up 5 bases, with 13 bases separating them. The germline CDR1 and CDR2 sequences are SGHAT and FQNNGV. The CDR3 is 14 amino acids. Sequencing was carried out using PBMCs or T cells enriched from blood (not recorded which). This clonotype originated in a woman aged 25 to 39 who had recovered from COVID-19. The chain carries TRBV11-2 and TRBJ1-1, with D possibly being TRBD1 (6 bases). CDR3 amino acids: CASSFRGAGTEAFF. The CDR3 region has the DNA TGTGCCAGCAGCTTTCGGGGGGCTGGTACTGAAGCTTTCTTT.